Listed below are T cell receptor beta chains from one sample, sequenced in a study. TCRdb re-analysed the 5' RACE reads in MiXCR, keeping a single row per CDR3 protein. The sample consists of tens of thousands of distinct CDR3 sequences, about 25% of them appearing once. Source material: naive CD4+ T cells sorted from a lymph node. The receptors were sampled from a female donor with breast cancer. CDR3s include the opening cysteine and the closing phenylalanine or tryptophan. Fields, in order: clone size, V gene, J gene, D gene, CDR3 protein, CDR3 DNA. D genes are given only for firm matches. Only some rows state a clone size, as once, few, many or a class for expanded clones.

abundance: -; v_gene: TRBV7-9; j_gene: TRBJ1-1; d_gene: -; CDR3aa: CASSLGGEEALF; CDR3nt: TGTGCCAGCAGCTTAGGAGGGGAGGAAGCTCTCTTT
abundance: -; v_gene: TRBV7-3; j_gene: TRBJ2-5; d_gene: TRBD2; CDR3aa: CASSLTGGDQETQYF; CDR3nt: TGTGCCAGCAGCTTAACGGGAGGGGATCAAGAGACCCAGTACTTC
abundance: -; v_gene: TRBV7-8; j_gene: TRBJ1-1; d_gene: -; CDR3aa: CASSLTLTEAFF; CDR3nt: TGTGCCAGCAGCTTAACGCTGACCGAAGCTTTCTTT
abundance: many; v_gene: TRBV10-3; j_gene: TRBJ2-3; d_gene: TRBD2; CDR3aa: CASRGGDGDTQYF; CDR3nt: TGTGCCTCCCGCGGGGGTGATGGAGATACGCAGTATTTT
abundance: -; v_gene: TRBV3-1; j_gene: TRBJ1-1; d_gene: TRBD1; CDR3aa: CASSQDDSRGYLKTEAFF; CDR3nt: TGTGCCAGCAGCCAAGATGATAGCAGGGGGTACCTAAAGACTGAAGCTTTCTTT
abundance: -; v_gene: TRBV13; j_gene: TRBJ1-5; d_gene: TRBD1; CDR3aa: CASSMGTGRSQPQHF; CDR3nt: TGTGCCAGCAGCATGGGGACAGGGAGGTCTCAGCCCCAGCATTTT
abundance: -; v_gene: TRBV7-9; j_gene: TRBJ2-6; d_gene: TRBD2; CDR3aa: CAPGGGTGANVLTF; CDR3nt: TGTGCCCCGGGGGGGGGCACTGGGGCCAACGTCCTGACTTTC
abundance: -; v_gene: TRBV5-1; j_gene: TRBJ2-3; d_gene: TRBD2; CDR3aa: CASNPSGGTDTQYF; CDR3nt: TGCGCCAGCAACCCTAGCGGTGGGACAGATACGCAGTATTTT
abundance: few; v_gene: TRBV13; j_gene: TRBJ2-7; d_gene: -; CDR3aa: CASSLGGDYEQYF; CDR3nt: TGTGCCAGCAGCTTAGGGGGGGACTACGAGCAGTACTTC
abundance: -; v_gene: TRBV5-1; j_gene: TRBJ2-7; d_gene: -; CDR3aa: CASSPGDTRYEQYF; CDR3nt: TGCGCCAGCAGCCCGGGGGACACACGCTACGAGCAGTACTTC
abundance: few; v_gene: TRBV24-1; j_gene: TRBJ2-2; d_gene: TRBD2; CDR3aa: CATSDSSGLAGGWITGELFF; CDR3nt: TGTGCCACCAGTGATTCCTCGGGACTAGCGGGAGGATGGATTACCGGGGAGCTGTTTTTT
abundance: -; v_gene: TRBV4-1; j_gene: TRBJ2-7; d_gene: -; CDR3aa: CASAVKVASKTYEQYF; CDR3nt: TGCGCCAGCGCCGTTAAAGTGGCATCTAAAACCTACGAGCAGTACTTC
abundance: many; v_gene: TRBV28; j_gene: TRBJ2-1; d_gene: TRBD2; CDR3aa: CASSKTSGSLNEQFF; CDR3nt: TGTGCCAGCAGTAAGACTAGCGGGAGTCTCAATGAGCAGTTCTTC
abundance: -; v_gene: TRBV11-3; j_gene: TRBJ2-2; d_gene: TRBD1; CDR3aa: CTSSPRGYTGELFF; CDR3nt: TGTACCAGCAGCCCCAGGGGGTACACCGGGGAGCTGTTTTTT
abundance: -; v_gene: TRBV29-1; j_gene: TRBJ2-6; d_gene: -; CDR3aa: CSVEESGIAGANVLTF; CDR3nt: TGCAGCGTTGAGGAATCAGGGATTGCTGGGGCCAACGTCCTGACTTTC
abundance: -; v_gene: TRBV5-1; j_gene: TRBJ2-2; d_gene: -; CDR3aa: CASNPAENTGELFF; CDR3nt: TGCGCCAGTAACCCAGCAGAGAACACCGGGGAGCTGTTTTTT
abundance: many; v_gene: TRBV27; j_gene: TRBJ2-2; d_gene: -; CDR3aa: CASSLLNTGELFF; CDR3nt: TGTGCCAGCAGTTTATTAAACACCGGGGAGCTGTTTTTT
abundance: -; v_gene: TRBV28; j_gene: TRBJ2-3; d_gene: TRBD1; CDR3aa: CASSDRDRGHDTQYF; CDR3nt: TGTGCCAGCAGTGACCGGGACAGGGGGCATGATACGCAGTATTTT
abundance: -; v_gene: TRBV7-2; j_gene: TRBJ2-1; d_gene: -; CDR3aa: CASSWSGKNNEQFF; CDR3nt: TGTGCCAGCAGCTGGAGCGGAAAGAACAATGAGCAGTTCTTC
abundance: -; v_gene: TRBV3-1; j_gene: TRBJ2-1; d_gene: TRBD2; CDR3aa: CASSQVLSGISSYNEQFF; CDR3nt: TGTGCCAGCAGCCAAGTCTTGAGCGGGATAAGCTCCTACAATGAGCAGTTCTTC
abundance: -; v_gene: TRBV20-1; j_gene: TRBJ2-2; d_gene: TRBD1; CDR3aa: CSTTGRMASGELFF; CDR3nt: TGCAGTACGACAGGGAGAATGGCTAGCGGGGAGCTGTTTTTT
abundance: -; v_gene: TRBV7-8; j_gene: TRBJ2-7; d_gene: -; CDR3aa: CASSKRSSYEQYF; CDR3nt: TGTGCCAGCAGCAAAAGGAGCTCCTACGAGCAGTACTTC
abundance: -; v_gene: TRBV4-3; j_gene: TRBJ2-1; d_gene: TRBD2; CDR3aa: CASSQASGSGNERFF; CDR3nt: TGCGCCAGCAGCCAAGCCAGCGGGAGTGGTAATGAGCGGTTCTTC
abundance: -; v_gene: TRBV20-1; j_gene: TRBJ2-1; d_gene: TRBD1; CDR3aa: CSASGTGNYNEQFF; CDR3nt: TGCAGTGCTTCCGGGACAGGGAACTACAATGAGCAGTTCTTC
abundance: few; v_gene: TRBV24-1; j_gene: TRBJ1-2; d_gene: -; CDR3aa: CATSDLNRSDGYTF; CDR3nt: TGTGCCACCAGTGATTTGAACAGGTCGGATGGCTACACCTTC
abundance: few; v_gene: TRBV28; j_gene: TRBJ2-2; d_gene: -; CDR3aa: CASSLAPDLNTGELFF; CDR3nt: TGTGCCAGCAGTCTAGCACCCGACTTAAACACCGGGGAGCTGTTTTTT
abundance: few; v_gene: TRBV7-2; j_gene: TRBJ2-2; d_gene: -; CDR3aa: CASSLVAGNTGELFF; CDR3nt: TGTGCCAGCAGCTTAGTGGCAGGCAACACCGGGGAGCTGTTTTTT
abundance: -; v_gene: TRBV9; j_gene: TRBJ1-6; d_gene: -; CDR3aa: CASSVGVEPDNSPLHF; CDR3nt: TGTGCCAGCAGCGTTGGGGTGGAACCAGATAATTCACCCCTCCACTTT
abundance: few; v_gene: TRBV5-6; j_gene: TRBJ2-7; d_gene: -; CDR3aa: CASSSGTYEQYF; CDR3nt: TGTGCCAGCAGCTCCGGGACTTACGAGCAGTACTTC
abundance: few; v_gene: TRBV5-4; j_gene: TRBJ2-7; d_gene: -; CDR3aa: CASSPRTGGDEQYF; CDR3nt: TGTGCCAGCAGCCCCCGTACAGGGGGGGACGAGCAGTACTTC
abundance: -; v_gene: TRBV6-5; j_gene: TRBJ2-7; d_gene: TRBD1; CDR3aa: CASSHRTGYSYVQYF; CDR3nt: TGTGCCAGCAGTCACCGGACAGGCTACTCCTACGTGCAGTACTTC
abundance: -; v_gene: TRBV19; j_gene: TRBJ1-1; d_gene: -; CDR3aa: CASSLQTVNTEAFF; CDR3nt: TGTGCCAGTAGTCTCCAGACGGTAAACACTGAAGCTTTCTTT
abundance: -; v_gene: TRBV20-1; j_gene: TRBJ2-1; d_gene: TRBD2; CDR3aa: CSVSGGAASFF; CDR3nt: TGCAGTGTAAGCGGGGGGGCCGCTTCCTTCTTC
abundance: few; v_gene: TRBV7-3; j_gene: TRBJ2-1; d_gene: -; CDR3aa: CASSLSPSNAYNEQFF; CDR3nt: TGTGCCAGCAGCTTGAGCCCGTCAAACGCCTACAATGAGCAGTTCTTC
abundance: -; v_gene: TRBV5-4; j_gene: TRBJ2-3; d_gene: TRBD2; CDR3aa: CASSSTSGRADTQYF; CDR3nt: TGTGCCAGCAGCTCGACTAGCGGGAGGGCAGATACGCAGTATTTT
abundance: once; v_gene: TRBV9; j_gene: TRBJ1-6; d_gene: -; CDR3aa: CASSVGQPQGSPLHF; CDR3nt: TGTGCCAGCAGCGTAGGACAGCCTCAGGGGTCACCCCTCCACTTT
abundance: -; v_gene: TRBV6-5; j_gene: TRBJ2-7; d_gene: -; CDR3aa: CASSYSGDVYEQYF; CDR3nt: TGTGCCAGCAGTTACTCAGGGGACGTCTACGAGCAGTACTTC
abundance: few; v_gene: TRBV7-2; j_gene: TRBJ2-7; d_gene: -; CDR3aa: CASSYINCEQYF; CDR3nt: TGTGCCAGCAGCTACATTAACTGCGAGCAGTACTTC
abundance: many; v_gene: TRBV5-1; j_gene: TRBJ2-1; d_gene: -; CDR3aa: CASSLVGLRGNEQFF; CDR3nt: TGCGCCAGCAGCTTGGTAGGGTTGAGAGGCAATGAGCAGTTCTTC
abundance: many; v_gene: TRBV12-3/TRBV12-4; j_gene: TRBJ2-7; d_gene: -; CDR3aa: CASSPGFGGYEQYF; CDR3nt: TGTGCCAGCAGCCCCGGTTTTGGTGGCTACGAGCAGTACTTC
abundance: -; v_gene: TRBV7-2; j_gene: TRBJ2-1; d_gene: TRBD2; CDR3aa: CASSLSLAGGGNEQFF; CDR3nt: TGTGCCAGCAGCTTAAGTCTAGCGGGAGGGGGAAATGAGCAGTTCTTC
abundance: few; v_gene: TRBV9; j_gene: TRBJ2-1; d_gene: TRBD2; CDR3aa: CASSFRRRAGGREQFF; CDR3nt: TGTGCCAGCAGCTTTCGCCGTAGAGCGGGGGGGAGGGAGCAGTTCTTC
abundance: few; v_gene: TRBV5-1; j_gene: TRBJ2-2; d_gene: TRBD1; CDR3aa: CASSLAGTDTGELFF; CDR3nt: TGCGCCAGCAGCTTGGCGGGGACAGACACCGGGGAGCTGTTTTTT
abundance: few; v_gene: TRBV10-2; j_gene: TRBJ2-7; d_gene: -; CDR3aa: CASSVGGRRDYEQYF; CDR3nt: TGCGCCAGCAGTGTGGGAGGCAGAAGGGACTACGAGCAGTACTTC
abundance: few; v_gene: TRBV7-6; j_gene: TRBJ2-1; d_gene: -; CDR3aa: CASSLDRRQQNEQFF; CDR3nt: TGTGCCAGCAGCCTAGACCGACGCCAACAAAACGAGCAGTTCTTC
abundance: few; v_gene: TRBV9; j_gene: TRBJ2-4; d_gene: -; CDR3aa: CASSVAIGQDIQYF; CDR3nt: TGTGCCAGCAGCGTAGCTATAGGGCAGGACATTCAGTACTTC
abundance: few; v_gene: TRBV5-1; j_gene: TRBJ2-1; d_gene: TRBD1; CDR3aa: CASRSKQGHEQFF; CDR3nt: TGCGCCAGCAGATCCAAACAGGGGCATGAGCAGTTCTTC
abundance: -; v_gene: TRBV6-4; j_gene: TRBJ2-4; d_gene: -; CDR3aa: CASTAGDAKNIQYF; CDR3nt: TGTGCCAGCACGGCAGGAGATGCCAAAAACATTCAGTACTTC
abundance: -; v_gene: TRBV5-5; j_gene: TRBJ2-6; d_gene: -; CDR3aa: CAGSLGTSSGANVLTF; CDR3nt: TGTGCCGGCAGCTTGGGCACGAGCTCTGGGGCCAACGTCCTGACTTTC
abundance: many; v_gene: TRBV5-1; j_gene: TRBJ1-1; d_gene: -; CDR3aa: CASSSDGPRTEAFF; CDR3nt: TGCGCCAGCAGCTCGGACGGGCCTCGGACTGAAGCTTTCTTT
abundance: few; v_gene: TRBV2; j_gene: TRBJ2-2; d_gene: TRBD2; CDR3aa: CASSLAGGTGELFF; CDR3nt: TGTGCCAGCAGCCTAGCGGGAGGCACCGGGGAGCTGTTTTTT
abundance: -; v_gene: TRBV10-3; j_gene: TRBJ2-3; d_gene: TRBD2; CDR3aa: CAISEPSGRPDTQYF; CDR3nt: TGTGCCATCAGTGAGCCTAGCGGGAGGCCGGATACGCAGTATTTT
abundance: -; v_gene: TRBV4-3; j_gene: TRBJ2-2; d_gene: TRBD1; CDR3aa: CASSHRDRGTGELFF; CDR3nt: TGCGCCAGCAGCCACCGGGACAGGGGAACCGGGGAGCTGTTTTTT